These 14 T cell receptor beta chains were sequenced from one sample in a study of cytomegalovirus exposure and HLA in healthy donors. PCR used 60 Vbeta primers and 13 Jbeta primers. Method: immunoSEQ multiplex PCR; TCRdb's copy keeps in-frame clones and lacks some. This sample has about 140,000 clones, with 60% to 80% found just once. Sequencing was done on a sample of PBMCs. The receptors originated from a woman under 40 in good health and CMV-seronegative.

The rearrangement links TRBV29-1 to TRBJ2-7; D is possibly TRBD2 (6 bases). The length of the CDR3 is 13 residues. V lost 2 bases and J lost 5, with 13 bases in between. Germline CDR1 reads SQVTM; CDR2 reads ANQGSEA. In DNA form, the CDR3 reads TGCAGCGTTGAATACGGGAGTAGAGACGAGCAGTACTTC. As protein: CSVEYGSRDEQYF.

The rearrangement uses TRBV7-6 and TRBJ2-2; D perhaps matches TRBD2 (7 bases). CDR1 is SGHVS and CDR2 is FNYEAQ in the germline V gene. The CDR3 contains 17 residues. V was shortened by 1 base and J by 5 bases, with 17 bases between the two germline ends. CDR3 DNA sequence: TGTGCCAGCAGCTTAGAGGGGGAGGGGACTACAACCGGGGAGCTGTTTTTT. Protein sequence: CASSLEGEGTTTGELFF.

V and J are TRBV2 and TRBJ2-3; D ambiguous. V gave up 3 bases and J gave up 4 bases, with 5 bases separating them. The germline gives CDR1 SNHLY, CDR2 FYNNEI. This CDR3 is 12 amino acids long. This CDR3 reads CASSESADTQYF. The CDR3, as DNA: TGTGCCAGCAGTGAGTCGGCAGATACGCAGTATTTT.

V usage is TRBV19 and J usage is TRBJ2-1; 7 bases are a match to TRBD2. The V segment lost 7 bases and the J segment 5 bases; nucleotides outside the gene matches: 11. The CDR3 sequence is 15 residues long. The germline gives CDR1 LNHDA, CDR2 SQIVND (reference sequence). CDR3 residues: CASNIYRGSDNEQFF. CDR3 coding DNA: TGTGCCAGTAACATCTATCGCGGGAGCGACAATGAGCAGTTCTTC.

The chain combines TRBV5-1 with TRBJ2-1, with TRBD2 matching 13 bases. The CDR3 length is 17 residues. Unmatched junction bases numbered 11, after V lost 3 bases and J lost 8 bases. Per the germline V gene, CDR1 is SGHRS and CDR2 is YFSETQ. The CDR3 sequence: CASSSPYTSGGADEQFF. The CDR3 coding sequence is TGCGCCAGCAGCTCACCGTACACTAGCGGGGGGGCCGATGAGCAGTTCTTC.

The chain joins TRBV6-5 to TRBJ1-1; D ambiguous. The ends were cut back, 7 bases at V and 0 bases at J, with 12 bases in the middle. Germline CDR1 and CDR2: MNHEY and SVGAGI. This CDR3 is built from 14 residues. The CDR3 DNA is TGTGCCAGCATTCCGGAGGGCTTGAACACTGAAGCTTTCTTT. It encodes CASIPEGLNTEAFF.

The CDR3 region is CASSGGQGATDTQYF. The CDR3 nucleotides read TGTGCCAGCAGTGGGGGACAGGGGGCGACAGATACGCAGTATTTT. V usage is TRBV28 and J usage is TRBJ2-3; 12 bases are shared with TRBD1. This CDR3 spans 15 amino acids. V gave up 5 bases and J gave up 3 bases; unmatched junction bases: 3. Germline lookup yields CDR1 MDHEN and CDR2 SYDVKM.

The genes are TRBV28 and TRBJ1-2; possible D gene TRBD1, 5 bases. Trimming removed 3 bases from V and 8 bases from J, with 10 bases in between. The CDR3 covers 12 residues. CDR1 is MDHEN, CDR2 SYDVKM, per germline. The CDR3 DNA reads TGTGCCAGCAGTTTTCCAGGGTTAGGCTACACCTTC. Translated: CASSFPGLGYTF.

The rearrangement links TRBV4-1 to TRBJ1-6; 8 nucleotides match TRBD1. The CDR3 spans 16 residues. Germline-derived CDR1 and CDR2 are MGHRA and YSYEKL. V lost 3 bases, J lost 7 bases, and 8 bases stayed unmatched. The CDR3 region has the DNA TGCGCCAGCAGCCAGACCCAGGGGGCGCGCAATTCACCCCTCCACTTT. This gives the protein CASSQTQGARNSPLHF.

The V and J genes are TRBV4-1 and TRBJ2-5; 8 bases agree with TRBD2. The CDR3 extends over 16 amino acids. Germline CDR1 reads MGHRA; CDR2 reads YSYEKL. J was trimmed by 4 bases and V by 0 bases; bases with no gene match: 7. CDR3 amino acids: CASSQEPGRGGETQYF. The CDR3 bases are TGCGCCAGCAGCCAAGAGCCCGGGAGGGGGGGAGAGACCCAGTACTTC.

This clone was seen once. V usage is TRBV6-5 and J usage is TRBJ2-7; TRBD1 matches 10 bases. The CDR3 runs 16 residues. The germline V gene encodes CDR1 MNHEY and CDR2 SVGAGI. V was pared by 0 bases and J by 6 bases, with 8 bases of the junction left unmatched. The chain's CDR3 is CASSYSFWTGGGEQYF. The CDR3 bases are TGTGCCAGCAGTTACTCATTTTGGACAGGGGGAGGCGAGCAGTACTTC.

This clone was picked up one time. The chain employs TRBV28 and TRBJ1-2; D may be TRBD1 (5 bases). The V end lost 7 bases, the J end lost 1 base, and 13 bases lay between the germline ends. CDR1 is MDHEN, CDR2 SYDVKM, per germline. CDR3 length: 14 amino acids. CDR3 sequence reads: CASNHIDSNYGYTF. DNA of the CDR3: TGTGCCAGCAATCATATAGACAGTAACTATGGCTACACCTTC.

This clone was seen once. The rearrangement uses TRBV28 and TRBJ1-4; TRBD1 matches 9 bases. This CDR3 is 15 amino acids long. Germline V CDR1 and CDR2: MDHEN, SYDVKM. Germline trimming cut 2 bases from V and 8 bases from J; bases unmatched to any gene: 6. The DNA for the CDR3 is TGTGCCAGCAGTTTAGGGGGACAGGGTGAAGAAAAACTGTTTTTT. Its translation: CASSLGGQGEEKLFF.

CDR3 coding DNA: TGTGCCAGCAGTTTCAGGGTGATAATGCAGGGGATTAATGAAAAACTGTTTTTT. This encodes CASSFRVIMQGINEKLFF. This chain links TRBV28 with TRBJ1-4; perhaps TRBD1 as D (6 bases). The CDR3 is made up of 18 amino acids. Germline CDR1 and CDR2: MDHEN and SYDVKM. Trimming pared 3 bases from V and 4 bases from J, leaving 21 bases between.